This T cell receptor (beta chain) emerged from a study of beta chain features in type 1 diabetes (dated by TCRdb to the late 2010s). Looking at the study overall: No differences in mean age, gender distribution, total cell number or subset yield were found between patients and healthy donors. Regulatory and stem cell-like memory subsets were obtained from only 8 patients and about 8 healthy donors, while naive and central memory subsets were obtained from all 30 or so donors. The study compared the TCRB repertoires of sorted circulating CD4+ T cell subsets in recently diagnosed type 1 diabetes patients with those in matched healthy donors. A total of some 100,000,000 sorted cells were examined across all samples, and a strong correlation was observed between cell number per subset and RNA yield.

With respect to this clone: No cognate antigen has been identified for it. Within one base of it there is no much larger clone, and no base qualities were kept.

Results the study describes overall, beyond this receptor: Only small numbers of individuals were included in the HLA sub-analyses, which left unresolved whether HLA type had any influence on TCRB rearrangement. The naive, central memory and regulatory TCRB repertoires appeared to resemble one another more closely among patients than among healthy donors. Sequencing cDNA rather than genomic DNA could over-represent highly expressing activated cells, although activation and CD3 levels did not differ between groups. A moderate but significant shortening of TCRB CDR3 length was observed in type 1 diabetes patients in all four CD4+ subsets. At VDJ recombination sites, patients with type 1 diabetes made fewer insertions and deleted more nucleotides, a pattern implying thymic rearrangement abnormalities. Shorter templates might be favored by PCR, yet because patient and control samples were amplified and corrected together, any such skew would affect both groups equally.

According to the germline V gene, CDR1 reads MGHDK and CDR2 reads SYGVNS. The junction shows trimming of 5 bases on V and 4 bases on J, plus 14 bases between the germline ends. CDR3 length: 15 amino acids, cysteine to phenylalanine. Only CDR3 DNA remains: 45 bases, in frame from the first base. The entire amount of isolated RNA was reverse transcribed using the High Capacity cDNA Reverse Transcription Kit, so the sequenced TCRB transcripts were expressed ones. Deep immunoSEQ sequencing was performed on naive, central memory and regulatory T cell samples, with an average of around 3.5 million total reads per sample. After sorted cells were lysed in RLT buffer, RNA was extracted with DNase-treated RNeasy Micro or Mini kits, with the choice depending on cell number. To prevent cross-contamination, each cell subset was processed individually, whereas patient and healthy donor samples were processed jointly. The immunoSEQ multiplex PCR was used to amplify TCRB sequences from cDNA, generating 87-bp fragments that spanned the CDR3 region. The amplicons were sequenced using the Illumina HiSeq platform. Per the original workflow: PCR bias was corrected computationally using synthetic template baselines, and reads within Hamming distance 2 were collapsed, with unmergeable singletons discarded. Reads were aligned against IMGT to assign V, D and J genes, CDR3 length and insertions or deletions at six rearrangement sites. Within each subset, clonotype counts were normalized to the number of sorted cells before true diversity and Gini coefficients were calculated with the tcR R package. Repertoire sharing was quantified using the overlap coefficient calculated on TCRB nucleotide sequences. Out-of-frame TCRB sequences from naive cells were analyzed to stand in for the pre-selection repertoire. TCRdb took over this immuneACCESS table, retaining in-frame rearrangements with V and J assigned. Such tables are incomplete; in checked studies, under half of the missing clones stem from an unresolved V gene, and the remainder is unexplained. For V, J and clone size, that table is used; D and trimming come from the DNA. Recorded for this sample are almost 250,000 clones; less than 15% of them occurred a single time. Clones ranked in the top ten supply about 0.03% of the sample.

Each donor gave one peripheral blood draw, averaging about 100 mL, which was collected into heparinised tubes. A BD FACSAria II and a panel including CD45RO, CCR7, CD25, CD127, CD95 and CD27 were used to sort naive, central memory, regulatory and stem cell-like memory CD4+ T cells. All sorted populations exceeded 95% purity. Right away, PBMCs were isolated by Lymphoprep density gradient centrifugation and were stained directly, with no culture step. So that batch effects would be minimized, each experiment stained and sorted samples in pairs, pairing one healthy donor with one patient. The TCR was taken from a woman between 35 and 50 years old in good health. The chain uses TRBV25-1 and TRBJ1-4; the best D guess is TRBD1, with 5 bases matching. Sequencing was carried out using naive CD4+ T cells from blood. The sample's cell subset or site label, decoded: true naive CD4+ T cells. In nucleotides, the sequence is TGTGCCAGCAGTATCCACAGGAGATATAATGAAAAACTGTTTTTT. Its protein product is CASSIHRRYNEKLFF.